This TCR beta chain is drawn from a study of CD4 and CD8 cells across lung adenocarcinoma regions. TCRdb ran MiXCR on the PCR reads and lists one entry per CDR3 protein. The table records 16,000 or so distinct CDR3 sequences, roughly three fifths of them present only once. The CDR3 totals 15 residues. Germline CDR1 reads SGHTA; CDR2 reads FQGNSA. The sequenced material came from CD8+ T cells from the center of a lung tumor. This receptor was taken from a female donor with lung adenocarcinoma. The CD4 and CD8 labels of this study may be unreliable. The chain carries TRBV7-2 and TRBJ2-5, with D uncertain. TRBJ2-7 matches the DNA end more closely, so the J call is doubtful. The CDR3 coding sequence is TGTGCCAGCAGCTTAGACCCGGGTAGCTTCAGCGAGCAGTACTTC. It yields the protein CASSLDPGSFSEQYF.